This T cell receptor beta chain came from a study of beta chain features in type 1 diabetes (dated 2018 in TCRdb). Notes on the research overall: Patients and healthy donors did not differ in mean age, gender distribution, total cell number or subset yield. A total of roughly 99,000,000 sorted cells were examined across all samples, and the number of cells per subset was strongly correlated with RNA yield. In the study, recently diagnosed type 1 diabetes patients and matched healthy donors were compared on the TCRB repertoires of their sorted circulating CD4+ T cell subsets. Regulatory and stem cell-like memory subsets were obtained from only 8 patients and about eight healthy donors, while naive and central memory subsets were obtained from all 30 or so donors. Study-wide findings and limitations: Because cDNA rather than genomic DNA was sequenced, highly expressing activated cells could have been over-represented, although no difference in activation and CD3 levels was found between groups. Naive, central memory and regulatory TCRB repertoires appeared more similar among patients than among healthy donors. Shorter templates might have been favored by PCR, but patient and control samples were amplified and corrected together, so both groups would have been affected equally by any skew. HLA sub-analyses involved small numbers of individuals, so any influence of HLA type on TCRB rearrangement remained unresolved. Type 1 diabetes patients showed a moderate but significant shortening of TCRB CDR3 length in all four CD4+ subsets. At VDJ recombination sites, type 1 diabetes patients had fewer insertions and more deleted nucleotides, which implies abnormalities in thymic rearrangement.

Per the germline V gene, MNHNS is the CDR1 and SASEGT is the CDR2. From the cysteine up to the phenylalanine, the CDR3 has a length of 13 residues. The entry retains the CDR3 DNA only, 39 bases that are in frame from base 1. Cut back by 6 bases and 5 bases, the V and J ends lie 13 bases apart. Note on this clone: Its antigen is currently not known. No much larger clonotype is one base removed from it; base qualities were not supplied.

From each donor, a single peripheral blood sample of 90 to 150 mL on average was drawn into heparinised tubes. Using a panel that included CD45RO, CCR7, CD25, CD127, CD95 and CD27, naive, central memory, regulatory and stem cell-like memory CD4+ T cells were sorted on a BD FACSAria II. Every sorted population had a purity above 95%. PBMCs were separated immediately by Lymphoprep density gradient centrifugation and were stained directly, without being cultured. So that batch effects would be minimized, each experiment stained and sorted samples in pairs, pairing one healthy donor with one patient. All of the isolated RNA was reverse transcribed with the High Capacity cDNA Reverse Transcription Kit, so expressed TCRB transcripts were sequenced. Deep immunoSEQ sequencing was performed on naive, central memory and regulatory T cell samples, with an average of around 3.4 million total reads per sample. After sorted cells were lysed in RLT buffer, RNA was extracted with DNase-treated RNeasy Micro or Mini kits, with the choice depending on cell number. To prevent cross-contamination, each cell subset was processed individually, whereas patient and healthy donor samples were processed jointly. The immunoSEQ multiplex PCR was used to amplify TCRB sequences from cDNA, yielding 87-bp fragments that span the CDR3 region. Sequencing of the amplicons was performed on the Illumina HiSeq platform. The study's processing was this. Synthetic template baselines were used to correct PCR bias computationally, reads within Hamming distance 2 were collapsed, and singletons that could not be merged were discarded. Reads were aligned against IMGT so that V, D and J genes, CDR3 length and insertions or deletions at six rearrangement sites could be assigned. Within each subset, clonotype counts were normalized to the number of sorted cells before true diversity and Gini coefficients were calculated with the tcR R package. The overlap coefficient, calculated on TCRB nucleotide sequences, was used to quantify repertoire sharing. The immuneACCESS repertoire file appears here via TCRdb, limited to in-frame rearrangements. These files lack a portion of the clones; in checked studies, under half of the deficit traces to unresolved V genes, and the cause of the others is not known. That table gives V, J and clone size, and the DNA gave D and trimming. Across this sample there are about 130,000 clones, with 7% to 10% seen only once. 0.6% to 0.85% of the sample comes from the top ten.

The sequence links TRBV6-1 to TRBJ1-2; TRBD1 is possibly the D segment (6 matching bases). Input material: central memory CD4+ T cells from blood. The TCR comes from a man younger than 30 in good health. The CDR3 protein: CASSLQGDYGYTF. The base sequence is TGTGCCAGCAGCCTACAGGGAGATTATGGCTACACCTTC.